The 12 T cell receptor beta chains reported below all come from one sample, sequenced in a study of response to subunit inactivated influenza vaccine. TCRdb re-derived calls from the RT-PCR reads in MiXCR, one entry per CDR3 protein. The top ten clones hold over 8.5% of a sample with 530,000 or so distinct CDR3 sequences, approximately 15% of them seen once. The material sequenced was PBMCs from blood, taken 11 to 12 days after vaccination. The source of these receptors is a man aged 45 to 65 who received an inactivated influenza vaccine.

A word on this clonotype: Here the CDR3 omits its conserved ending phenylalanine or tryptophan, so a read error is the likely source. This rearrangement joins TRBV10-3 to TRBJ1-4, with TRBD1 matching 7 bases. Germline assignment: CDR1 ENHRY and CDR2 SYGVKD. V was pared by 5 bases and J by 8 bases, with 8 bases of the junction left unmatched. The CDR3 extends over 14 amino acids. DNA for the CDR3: TGTGCCATCAGTCCGACAGGGCAGGGAGAAAAACTGTTTGTT. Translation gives CAISPTGQGEKLFV.

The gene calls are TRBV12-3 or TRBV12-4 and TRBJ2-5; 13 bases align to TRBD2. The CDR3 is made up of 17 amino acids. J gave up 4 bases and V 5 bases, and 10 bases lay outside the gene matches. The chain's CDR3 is CASSPTSGGTGRETQYF. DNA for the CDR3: TGTGCCAGCAGTCCGACTAGCGGGGGGACAGGTCGAGAGACCCAGTACTTC.

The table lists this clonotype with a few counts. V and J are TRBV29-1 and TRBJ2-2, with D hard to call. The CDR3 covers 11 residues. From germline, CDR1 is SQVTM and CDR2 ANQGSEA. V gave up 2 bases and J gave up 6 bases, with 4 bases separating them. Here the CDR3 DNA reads TGCAGCGTTGAAACCCCCGGGGAGCTGTTTTTT. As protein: CSVETPGELFF.

This CDR3 reads CASSEGQMNTEAFF. DNA for the CDR3: TGCGCCAGCAGTGAAGGACAGATGAACACTGAAGCTTTCTTT. The chain joins TRBV10-1 to TRBJ1-1; TRBD1 is a possible D gene (6 bases). V lost 3 bases and J lost 0, with 8 bases in between. The CDR3 extends over 14 amino acids. Germline lookup yields CDR1 WNHNN and CDR2 SYGVQD (reference sequence).

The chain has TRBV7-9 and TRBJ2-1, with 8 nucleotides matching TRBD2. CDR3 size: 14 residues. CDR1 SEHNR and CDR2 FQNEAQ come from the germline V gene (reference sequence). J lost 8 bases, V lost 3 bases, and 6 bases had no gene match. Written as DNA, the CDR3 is TGTGCCAGCAGCTTTCAGCGGGAGAAGTATGAGCAGTTCTTC. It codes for CASSFQREKYEQFF. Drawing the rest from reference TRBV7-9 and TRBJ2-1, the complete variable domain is DTGVSQNPRHKITKRGQNVTFRCDPISEHNRLYWYRQTLGQGPEFLTYFQNEAQLEKSRLLSDRFSAERPKGSFSTLEIQRTEQGDSAMYLCASSFQREKYEQFFGPGTRLTVL.

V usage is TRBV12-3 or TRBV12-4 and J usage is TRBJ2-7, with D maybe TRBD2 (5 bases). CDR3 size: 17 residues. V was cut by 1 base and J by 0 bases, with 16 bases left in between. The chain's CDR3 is CASSLVLFGESSYEQYF. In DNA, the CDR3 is TGTGCCAGCAGTTTAGTGCTTTTCGGGGAGAGCTCCTACGAGCAGTACTTC.

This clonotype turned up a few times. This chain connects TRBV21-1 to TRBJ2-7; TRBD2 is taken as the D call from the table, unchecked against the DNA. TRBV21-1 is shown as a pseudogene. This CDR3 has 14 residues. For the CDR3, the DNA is TGTGCCAGCAGCAAAGTAAACAGGAGGGACGAGCAGTACTTC. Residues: CASSKVNRRDEQYF.

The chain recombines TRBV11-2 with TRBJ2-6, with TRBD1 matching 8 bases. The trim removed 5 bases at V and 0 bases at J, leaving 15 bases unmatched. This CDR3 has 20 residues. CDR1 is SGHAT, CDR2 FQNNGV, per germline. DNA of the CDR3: TGTGCCAGCAGCCCTTTTCCCTCGACAGGGGAAGACTCTGGGGCCAACGTCCTGACTTTC. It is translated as CASSPFPSTGEDSGANVLTF.

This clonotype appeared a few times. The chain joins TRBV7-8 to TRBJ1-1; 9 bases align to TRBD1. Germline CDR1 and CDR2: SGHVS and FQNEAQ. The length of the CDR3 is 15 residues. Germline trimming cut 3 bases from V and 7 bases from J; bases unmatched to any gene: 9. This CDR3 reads CASSLRDRVFGEAFF. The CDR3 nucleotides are TGTGCCAGCAGCTTGCGGGACAGGGTATTTGGTGAAGCTTTCTTT.

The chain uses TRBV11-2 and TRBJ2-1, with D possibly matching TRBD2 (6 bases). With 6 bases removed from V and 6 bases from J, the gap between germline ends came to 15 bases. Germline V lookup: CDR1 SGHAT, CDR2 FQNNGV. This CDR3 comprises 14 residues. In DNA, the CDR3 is TGTGCCAGCAGGCCCGGTTCCGGGGGCAATGAGCAGTTCTTC. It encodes CASRPGSGGNEQFF.

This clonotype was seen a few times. CDR3 residues: CASSPEHGASTDTQYF. The CDR3 DNA sequence: TGTGCCAGCAGCCCCGAGCACGGGGCTAGCACAGATACGCAGTATTTT. The chain links TRBV6-1 to TRBJ2-3; D is perhaps TRBD1 or TRBD2 (5 bases each). Germline V CDR1 and CDR2: MNHNS, SASEGT. V was shortened by 6 bases and J by 0 bases, with 16 bases between the two germline ends. This CDR3 is built from 16 residues.

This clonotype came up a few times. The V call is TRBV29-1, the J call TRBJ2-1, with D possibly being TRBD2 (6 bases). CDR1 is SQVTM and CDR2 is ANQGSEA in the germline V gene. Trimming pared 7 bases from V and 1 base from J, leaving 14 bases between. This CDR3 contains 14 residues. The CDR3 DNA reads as TGCAGCGGCCTGACTAGGAGATCCTACAATGAGCAGTTCTTC. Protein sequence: CSGLTRRSYNEQFF.